The rows below give T cell receptor beta chains drawn from one sample of a study of control samples from healthy donors and cancer patients. Data came from immunoSEQ multiplex PCR; TCRdb stores just in-frame clones and leaves some out. The table includes 90,000 to 100,000 clones, about nine tenths detected once. Sample: blood. The receptor set was obtained from a woman younger than 30 in good health. The conserved cysteine and the conserved F or W are not part of the CDR3 here.

j_call v_call cdr3_aa
TRBJ1-4 TRBV18 ASSQGSGEKLF
TRBJ1-1 TRBV7-6 ASSLSGGEMNTEAF
TRBJ1-3 TRBV7-2 ASSTQGSLSGNTIY
TRBJ1-4 TRBV19 ATMAPGGEKLF
TRBJ2-7 TRBV20-1 SATRSGEQY
TRBJ1-1 TRBV7-9 ASSLVAGNTEAF
TRBJ1-1 TRBV21-1 ASSIWQAEGKDTEAF
TRBJ1-4 TRBV7-6 ASSGRDRGLLNEKLF
TRBJ1-1 TRBV27 ASSLSRPGDYTEAF
TRBJ1-1 TRBV29-1 SALDSGLAF